Each of the 17 T cell receptor beta chains below was sequenced from the same sample in a study. Using its own MiXCR run on the 5' RACE reads, TCRdb lists one record per CDR3 protein. The sample yields over 25,000 distinct CDR3 sequences, 20% to 30% seen once. Sequenced: naive CD4+ T cells sorted from a lymph node. The sample's subset: naive CD4+ T cells, CD4+CD45RA+CD25-. The receptors were sampled from a female donor with breast cancer.

This clonotype was recorded a few times. The CDR3 nucleotides read TGTGCCAGCAGCTTAGCAACCGGGACGGTTAATCAGCCCCAGCATTTT. Translation gives CASSLATGTVNQPQHF. The chain has TRBV7-2 and TRBJ1-5; D possibly corresponds to TRBD1 (5 bases). The CDR3 spans 16 residues. Trimming pared 0 bases from V and 4 bases from J, leaving 13 bases between. Germline CDR1 reads SGHTA; CDR2 reads FQGNSA.

This clonotype was found many times. The V and J genes are TRBV4-1 and TRBJ2-7; D is ambiguous. The ends were cut back, 4 bases at V and 0 bases at J, with 13 bases in the middle. Germline V gene lookup returns CDR1 MGHRA and CDR2 YSYEKL. CDR3 size: 15 residues. In DNA, the CDR3 is TGCGCCAGCAGCCCGGGTGGGGTCGGCTCCTACGAGCAGTACTTC. Encoded protein: CASSPGGVGSYEQYF.

This clonotype has a handful of counts. V gene TRBV28 combines with J gene TRBJ1-6; no reliable D call. The germline V gene encodes CDR1 MDHEN and CDR2 SYDVKM. Between the trimmed V and J ends, which lost 7 bases and 7 bases, there was a span of 14 bases. The CDR3 length is 14 residues. The CDR3 region is CASKNEGWNSPLHF. CDR3 nucleotide sequence: TGTGCCAGCAAAAATGAGGGCTGGAATTCACCCCTCCACTTT.

This clonotype occurred a few times. The chain is built from TRBV5-6 and TRBJ2-7; 7 bases agree with TRBD2. The germline gives CDR1 SGHDT, CDR2 YYEEEE. Trimming cost V 4 bases and J 7 bases; bases outside gene matches: 8. This CDR3 has 13 residues. For the CDR3, the DNA is TGTGCCAGCAGCCAGGCGGGGGTCTGGGAGCAGTACTTC. It codes for CASSQAGVWEQYF.

In its sample, this clonotype was seen a few times. The V gene is TRBV10-3, the J gene TRBJ1-2; D unresolved. V shed 3 bases and J shed 3 bases, with 20 bases lying between them. CDR1 and CDR2 from the germline V gene are ENHRY and SYGVKD. The CDR3 consists of 17 residues. CDR3 residues: CAISESVIRPIDYGYTF. In DNA form, the CDR3 reads TGTGCCATCAGTGAAAGTGTAATCCGCCCCATAGACTATGGCTACACCTTC.

This clonotype was picked up a small number of times. The chain joins TRBV6-5 to TRBJ2-7; TRBD2 might be the D (5 bases). Germline V lookup: CDR1 MNHEY, CDR2 SVGAGI. CDR3 length equals 18 residues. V was pared by 8 bases and J by 4 bases, with 30 bases between. The chain's CDR3 is CASSPHGVISGGGYEQYF. DNA of the CDR3: TGTGCCAGCTCTCCACACGGTGTCATAAGTGGAGGCGGATACGAGCAGTACTTC.

V usage is TRBV5-5 and J usage is TRBJ2-7; 8 positions agree with TRBD1. The CDR3 totals 14 residues. V shed 4 bases and J 4 bases; nucleotides not matched to a gene: 7. CDR1 and CDR2 from the germline V gene are SGHKS and YYEKEE (reference sequence). The CDR3 loop is CASSIGQGRYEQYF. The CDR3, as DNA: TGTGCCAGCAGCATAGGACAGGGTCGGTACGAGCAGTACTTC.

The J gene is TRBJ2-1, the V gene TRBV5-1; 7 bases align to TRBD2. CDR1 is SGHRS, CDR2 YFSETQ, per germline. The CDR3 loop spans 16 amino acids. With 3 bases clipped from V and 6 bases from J, the junction kept 12 bases outside the gene matches. This CDR3 is CASSSHGAGEGNEQFF. CDR3 in DNA: TGCGCCAGCAGCTCCCATGGGGCGGGAGAAGGCAATGAGCAGTTCTTC.

This clonotype counts as medium-sized. The J gene is TRBJ2-1, the V gene TRBV7-2; the D is unclear. The CDR3 sequence is 16 residues long. Germline loops: CDR1 SGHTA, CDR2 FQGNSA. Trimming left V 4 bases short and J 0 bases short, with 13 bases between. This CDR3 is CASSSNPLGSYNEQFF. The CDR3 nucleotides are TGTGCCAGCAGCTCGAACCCGTTGGGCTCCTACAATGAGCAGTTCTTC.

Note on this clonotype: A junction boundary mismatches the germline segment, possibly from a read error. The gene calls are TRBV12-3 or TRBV12-4 and TRBJ2-1; weak D call: TRBD2 (6 bases). The CDR3 is 12 residues long. The CDR3: CAGSQRAKGQFF. The CDR3 nucleotides are TGTGCCGGCAGTCAGCGGGCCAAGGGCCAGTTCTTC.

In its sample, this clonotype was seen a few times. V usage is TRBV6-2 or TRBV6-3 and J usage is TRBJ1-4, with D unresolved. CDR3 length: 13 amino acids. Between the trimmed V and J ends, which lost 5 bases and 11 bases, there was a span of 15 bases. The germline gives CDR1 MNHEY, CDR2 SVGEGT. This CDR3 is CASSPSLHGKLFF. The CDR3 DNA is TGTGCCAGCAGTCCCAGCCTCCACGGGAAACTGTTTTTT.

A remark on this clonotype: No conserved phenylalanine or tryptophan is present at the end of the CDR3, so a read error is the likely explanation. The gene calls are TRBV15 and TRBJ1-3, with no clear D. Germline V gene sequence: CDR1 LNHNV, CDR2 YYDKDF (reference sequence). V shed 0 bases and J shed 7 bases, with 13 bases lying between them. The CDR3 loop spans 15 amino acids. CDR3 coding DNA: TGTGCCACCAGCAGAGACGGAGACGGTAGCAACACCATATATCTT. Translation gives CATSRDGDGSNTIYL.

A few counts support this clonotype. The chain recombines TRBV24-1 with TRBJ2-2, with 9 bases aligning to TRBD1. Germline V lookup: CDR1 KGHDR, CDR2 SFDVKD. The CDR3 loop spans 14 amino acids. V shed 7 bases, J shed 7 bases, and the junction held 6 bases outside the gene matches. CDR3 sequence (DNA): TGTGCCACCAGCAGGACAGGGGACGGCGGGGAGCTGTTTTTT. Translated, it gives CATSRTGDGGELFF.

The J gene is TRBJ2-6, the V gene TRBV6-5; 8 bases align to TRBD1. The ends lost 6 bases at V and 5 bases at J; junction bases unmatched: 6. CDR1 is MNHEY and CDR2 is SVGAGI in the germline V gene. The CDR3 runs to 15 residues. CDR3 in DNA: TGTGCCAGCAGACCGGACAGGGCGAGGGCCAACGTCCTGACTTTC. Residues: CASRPDRARANVLTF.

This clonotype was recorded many times. This chain joins TRBV12-3 or TRBV12-4 and TRBJ2-1; D could derive from TRBD1 or TRBD2 (6 bases each). The CDR3 has 14 residues. The V gene lost 3 bases and the J gene lost 5 bases, with 11 bases spanning the gap. CDR3 sequence reads: CASSLRRGDNEQFF. The CDR3 bases are TGTGCCAGCAGTTTGCGAAGGGGGGACAATGAGCAGTTCTTC.

The V gene is TRBV7-2, the J gene TRBJ1-5; D possibly corresponds to TRBD1 (6 bases). This CDR3 is built from 15 residues. Germline values: CDR1 SGHTA, CDR2 FQGNSA. Trimming cost V 4 bases and J 3 bases, with 13 bases left between them. CDR3 loop: CASSSGVAINQPQHF. The CDR3 nucleotides are TGTGCCAGCAGCTCAGGGGTAGCGATCAATCAGCCCCAGCATTTT.

The rearrangement links TRBV20-1 to TRBJ2-7; 11 nucleotides agree with TRBD2. CDR1 and CDR2 from the germline V gene are DFQATT and SNEGSKA (reference sequence). The ends lost 6 bases at V and 6 bases at J; junction bases unmatched: 4. The CDR3 has 12 amino acids. The CDR3 spells CSADTSGGEQYF. The CDR3 nucleotides read TGCAGTGCAGATACTAGCGGGGGCGAGCAGTACTTC.